These 21 T cell receptor beta chains were sequenced from one sample in a study of blood T cell repertoires in COVID-19. Method: immunoSEQ multiplex PCR; TCRdb's copy keeps in-frame clones and lacks some. The sample lists about 14,000 clones, 84% occurring once. Input material: peripheral blood. The receptors were gathered from a man between 50 and 59 years old with active COVID-19.

V and J are TRBV25-1 and TRBJ1-1, with D maybe TRBD1 (5 bases). The CDR3 covers 14 residues. Trimming took off 2 bases at V and 5 bases at J, with 12 bases between the two ends. Germline CDR1 reads MGHDK; CDR2 reads SYGVNS. In nucleotides, the CDR3 is TGTGCCAGCAGTGAAGCAGGGAGGAGTACTGAAGCTTTCTTT. This gives the protein CASSEAGRSTEAFF.

J is TRBJ2-1 and V is TRBV6-5, with 7 bases aligning to TRBD2. This CDR3 contains 15 residues. J was trimmed by 2 bases and V by 5 bases; bases with no gene match: 6. Germline loops: CDR1 MNHEY, CDR2 SVGAGI. The CDR3: CASSRASGTYNEQFF. The DNA of the CDR3 is TGTGCCAGCAGTAGGGCTAGCGGAACCTACAATGAGCAGTTCTTC.

This clone qualifies as medium-sized. This chain uses TRBV10-1 with TRBJ1-1; maybe TRBD1 (5 bases). Germline-derived CDR1 and CDR2 are WNHNN and SYGVQD (reference sequence). Trimming pared 9 bases from V and 5 bases from J, leaving 16 bases between. This CDR3 region has 13 residues. This CDR3 reads CASTVTGGTEAFF. In DNA form, the CDR3 reads TGCGCCAGTACAGTCACGGGGGGGACTGAAGCTTTCTTT.

V is TRBV9 and J is TRBJ2-2, with D perhaps matching TRBD1 (6 bases). CDR3 size: 17 residues. Germline CDR1 SGDLS, CDR2 YYNGEE. V was clipped by 3 bases and J by 2 bases, with 17 bases between them. CDR3 sequence (DNA): TGTGCCAGCAGCGCCATAAACAGGGTCCCAAACACCGGGGAGCTGTTTTTT. As protein: CASSAINRVPNTGELFF. Full variable domain (rest looked up from reference TRBV9 and TRBJ2-2): DSGVTQTPKHLITATGQRVTLRCSPRSGDLSVYWYQQSLDQGLQFLIQYYNGEERAKGNILERFSAQQFPDLHSELNLSSLELGDSALYFCASSAINRVPNTGELFFGEGSRLTVL.

The chain couples TRBV4-1 to TRBJ1-5; tentative D call: TRBD1 (5 bases). Trimming took 1 base from V and 1 from J, leaving 14 bases between them. The CDR3 loop spans 17 amino acids. The germline V gene has CDR1 MGHRA and CDR2 YSYEKL. The CDR3 coding sequence is TGCGCCAGCAGCCAAGTACCGGAAGGGGCCAGCAATCAGCCCCAGCATTTT. Translated: CASSQVPEGASNQPQHF.

V and J are TRBV3-1 (or the pseudogene TRBV3-2) and TRBJ2-1; 7 bases are shared with TRBD2. CDR3 length: 16 amino acids. Germline V CDR1 and CDR2: LGHDT, YNNKEL (reference sequence). Trimming removed 1 base from V and 9 bases from J; junction bases left unmatched: 12. CDR3 in amino acids: CASSQARREGRGEQFF. As DNA, the CDR3 is TGTGCCAGCAGCCAAGCCCGGAGGGAGGGCCGGGGTGAGCAGTTCTTC.

This sequence joins TRBV30 and TRBJ1-1, with TRBD1 as a possible D gene (5 bases). This CDR3 contains 13 residues. V lost 4 bases and J lost 3, with 12 bases in between. Looked up from germline, CDR1 is GTSNPN and CDR2 is SVGIG (reference sequence). CDR3 amino acids: CAWTPGPYTEAFF. DNA of the CDR3: TGTGCCTGGACGCCAGGGCCCTACACTGAAGCTTTCTTT. Full variable domain (missing parts from reference TRBV30 and TRBJ1-1): SQTIHQWPATLVQPVGSPLSLECTVEGTSNPNLYWYRQAAGRGLQLLFYSVGIGQISSEVPQNLSASRPQDRQFILSSKKLLLSDSGFYLCAWTPGPYTEAFFGQGTRLTVV.

This chain joins TRBV4-2 and TRBJ2-7; 10 nucleotides match TRBD1. V was clipped by 0 bases and J by 5 bases; unmatched bases: 4. This CDR3 is built from 15 residues. The germline gives CDR1 LGHNA, CDR2 YNFKEQ. CDR3 bases: TGTGCCAGCAGCCAAGATAGGGGGACAGGGGACGAGCAGTACTTC. It yields the protein CASSQDRGTGDEQYF.

The chain carries TRBV6-5 and TRBJ2-3, with 8 bases aligning to TRBD2. V dropped 6 bases and J dropped 5; count of bases not matched to a gene: 7. CDR1 is MNHEY, CDR2 SVGAGI, per germline. This CDR3 spans 14 amino acids. CDR3 amino acids: CASSTLAEGDTQYF. CDR3 DNA: TGTGCCAGCAGCACACTAGCGGAGGGAGATACGCAGTATTTT.

V and J are TRBV25-1 and TRBJ1-5; D uncertain. V was trimmed by 3 bases and J by 0 bases, leaving 6 bases between them. The germline V gene encodes CDR1 MGHDK and CDR2 SYGVNS. The CDR3 runs 14 residues. The CDR3 here is CASSEVDSNQPQHF. Written as DNA, the CDR3 is TGTGCCAGCAGTGAGGTAGATAGCAATCAGCCCCAGCATTTT.

This clone appeared a few times. This chain links TRBV27 with TRBJ2-7; 8 nucleotides align to TRBD1. From germline, CDR1 is MNHEY and CDR2 SMNVEV (reference sequence). V lost 0 bases to trimming and J lost 5 bases; unmatched junction nucleotides: 6. This CDR3 contains 15 residues. CDR3 protein: CASSLSNRGLDEQYF. The CDR3 region has the DNA TGTGCCAGCAGTTTATCGAACAGGGGGTTGGACGAGCAGTACTTC.

The gene calls are TRBV19 and TRBJ2-1, with TRBD2 identical over 10 bases. From germline, CDR1 is LNHDA and CDR2 SQIVND (reference sequence). The junction had 3 bases not matched to a gene; V was cut back by 7 bases and J by 0 bases. The CDR3 spans 15 residues. CDR3 in amino acids: CASIPSGSSYNEQFF. The CDR3 DNA sequence: TGTGCCAGTATTCCTAGCGGGAGCTCCTACAATGAGCAGTTCTTC.

V usage is TRBV7-3 and J usage is TRBJ2-7; 7 positions agree with TRBD2. Germline trimming cut 4 bases from V and 5 bases from J; bases unmatched to any gene: 5. Germline CDR1 is SGHTA and CDR2 is FQGTGA. The CDR3 is 13 amino acids. In DNA form, the CDR3 reads TGTGCCAGCAGCTCCAACGCGGGGGACGAGCAGTACTTC. It is translated as CASSSNAGDEQYF.

This chain links TRBV15 with TRBJ2-1; 7 bases line up with TRBD1. Trimming cost V 0 bases and J 2 bases; bases outside gene matches: 1. The CDR3 length is 15 residues. Germline CDR1 is LNHNV and CDR2 is YYDKDF (reference sequence). The CDR3 nucleotides read TGTGCCACCAGCAGAGATGGGACAGCCTACAATGAGCAGTTCTTC. Residues: CATSRDGTAYNEQFF. The full variable domain, in which reference TRBV15 and TRBJ2-1 provide the parts outside the CDR3, is DAMVIQNPRYQVTQFGKPVTLSCSQTLNHNVMYWYQQKSSQAPKLLFHYYDKDFNNEADTPDNFQSRRPNTSFCFLDIRSPGLGDTAMYLCATSRDGTAYNEQFFGPGTRLTVL.

The chain has TRBV10-3 and TRBJ1-5; 7 nucleotides agree with TRBD1. The CDR3 is made up of 15 amino acids. Trimming at V came to 4 bases and at J to 4 bases, leaving 7 bases not matched to a gene. CDR1 ENHRY and CDR2 SYGVKD come from the germline V gene. The chain's CDR3 is CAISGQGEGNQPQHF. The CDR3 region has the DNA TGTGCCATCAGTGGACAGGGAGAGGGTAATCAGCCCCAGCATTTT.

The chain couples TRBV9 to TRBJ2-2; perhaps TRBD1 as D (6 bases). CDR1 is SGDLS and CDR2 is YYNGEE in the germline V gene. The V and J ends lost 4 bases and 0 bases respectively, with 16 bases between them. CDR3 length: 17 residues. The CDR3 bases are TGTGCCAGCAGCCCCCCCACCGGGACAACGAACACCGGGGAGCTGTTTTTT. Protein: CASSPPTGTTNTGELFF.

This clone was counted a few times. The CDR3 DNA reads as TGTGCCAGCAGCGTGAATAACGGGGAGACCCAGTACTTC. Protein product: CASSVNNGETQYF. The V gene is TRBV11-3, the J gene TRBJ2-5; D unresolved. V was shortened by 5 bases and J by 5 bases, with 12 bases between the two germline ends. The CDR3 length is 13 residues. CDR1 and CDR2 (germline): SGHNT, YENEEA.

J is TRBJ1-2 and V is TRBV27, with D perhaps TRBD1 (5 bases). The CDR3 runs to 17 residues. Trimming left V 0 bases short and J 4 bases short, with 18 bases between. Germline-derived CDR1 and CDR2 are MNHEY and SMNVEV (reference sequence). The CDR3 spells CASSLSWGGGKSYGYTF. DNA of the CDR3: TGTGCCAGCAGTTTATCGTGGGGCGGGGGTAAGAGCTATGGCTACACCTTC.

The chain links TRBV15 to TRBJ2-7; possibly TRBD1 for D (5 bases). This CDR3 region has 14 residues. Germline CDR1 and CDR2: LNHNV and YYDKDF (reference sequence). With 5 bases removed from V and 2 bases from J, the gap between germline ends came to 13 bases. For the CDR3, the DNA is TGTGCCACCAGCCTGAGCCCAGGGACCTACGAGCAGTACTTC. Encoded protein: CATSLSPGTYEQYF.

This rearrangement joins TRBV28 to TRBJ1-2; 9 positions agree with TRBD1. The CDR3 loop spans 15 amino acids. Losses at the gene ends were 3 bases for V and 7 bases for J; bases not matched to a gene: 9. CDR1 is MDHEN, CDR2 SYDVKM, per germline. This chain's CDR3 is CASSFPGQGAVGYTF. The CDR3 DNA reads as TGTGCCAGCAGTTTCCCGGGACAGGGTGCGGTTGGCTACACCTTC.

This clone came up a few times. DNA of the CDR3: TGTGCCAGTAGGGTAAATAGCGGGAGTCTCACAGATACGCAGTATTTT. Translating it yields CASRVNSGSLTDTQYF. The V call is TRBV19, the J call TRBJ2-3; 9 nucleotides line up with TRBD2. Germline V gene data show CDR1 as LNHDA and CDR2 as SQIVND (reference sequence). The V segment lost 6 bases and the J segment 2 bases; nucleotides outside the gene matches: 9. This CDR3 is 16 amino acids long.